The sequence of this T cell receptor beta chain was determined in a study of T cell changes during pregnancy in multiple sclerosis (dated 2019 in TCRdb). At the level of the whole study: The study looked at changes in the T cell repertoire across pregnancy in women with multiple sclerosis.

The library was produced with the immunoSEQ multiplex PCR assay. Sourced from immuneACCESS, this table was stored by TCRdb with only in-frame sequences that have V and J called. A share of the clones is absent; for the studies checked, an unresolved V gene accounts for under half, and the remainder has no known explanation. For this sample the table gives about 81,000 clones, of which approximately 94% were detected only once. 2% to 3% of the sample is in the top ten clones. Of note for this clone: The target of this receptor is not known. No base quality values were provided; no much bigger clone lies one nucleotide off.

V is pared back by 1 base and J by 5 bases, with 11 bases lying between the germline termini. According to the germline V gene, CDR1 reads SGHVS and CDR2 reads FQNEAQ. Including the terminal cysteine and phenylalanine, the CDR3 comprises 14 residues. CDR3 DNA is the only sequence kept; it has 42 bases, read in frame from the first base. The chain is assembled from TRBV7-8 and TRBJ1-1; the D gene cannot be named for sure. The sequence was obtained from a female donor with multiple sclerosis, enrolled in a pregnancy study. Material: peripheral blood, obtained in the third trimester of pregnancy. The nucleotides read TGTGCCAGCAGCTTAGGGCTTTCGGGGACTGAAGCTTTCTTT. Translated, it gives CASSLGLSGTEAFF.